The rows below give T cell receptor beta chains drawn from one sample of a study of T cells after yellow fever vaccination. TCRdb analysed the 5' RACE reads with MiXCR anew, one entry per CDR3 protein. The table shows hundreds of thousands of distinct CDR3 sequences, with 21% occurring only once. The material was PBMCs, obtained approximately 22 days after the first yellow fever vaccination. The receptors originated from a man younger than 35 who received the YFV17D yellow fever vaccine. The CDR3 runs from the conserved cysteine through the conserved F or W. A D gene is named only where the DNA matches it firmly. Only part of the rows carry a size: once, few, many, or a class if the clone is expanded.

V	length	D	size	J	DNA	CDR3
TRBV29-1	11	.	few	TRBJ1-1	TGCAGCGTTCTTTTGTGGACTGAAGCTTTCTTT	CSVLLWTEAFF
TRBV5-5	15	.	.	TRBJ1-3	TGTGCCAGCAGCTTGGTGGAGGCCTTTGGAAACACCATATATTTT	CASSLVEAFGNTIYF
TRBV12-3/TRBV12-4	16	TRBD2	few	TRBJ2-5	TGTGCCAGCAGTTCCAACGAGGGAGGGGCGGGAATGACCCAGTACTTC	CASSSNEGGAGMTQYF
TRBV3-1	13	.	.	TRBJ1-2	TGTGCCAGCAGCCTGTTGGGCCAGGGCGCAATCACCTTC	CASSLLGQGAITF
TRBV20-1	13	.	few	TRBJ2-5	TGCAGTGCTTACACACCCGGCCAAGAGACCCAGTACTTC	CSAYTPGQETQYF
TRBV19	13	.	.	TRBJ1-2	TGTGCCAGTAGTATAGGGGGAAGCTATGGCTACACCTTC	CASSIGGSYGYTF
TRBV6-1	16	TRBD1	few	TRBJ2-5	TGTGCCAGCAGACCGGACAGGGGGGGATACCAAGAGACCCAGTACTTC	CASRPDRGGYQETQYF
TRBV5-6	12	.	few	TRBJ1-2	TGTGCCAGCAGCTTGTTAGGTGCTGGCTACACCTTC	CASSLLGAGYTF
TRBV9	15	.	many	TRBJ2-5	TGTGCCAGCAGCGTCGGCCAGGGGAGTGAGGAGACCCAGTACTTC	CASSVGQGSEETQYF
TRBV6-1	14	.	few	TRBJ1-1	TGTGCCAGCAGAATATCAGAGTGGTTCACTGAAGCTTTCTTT	CASRISEWFTEAFF
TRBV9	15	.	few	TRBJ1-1	TGTGCCAGCAGCCCACAGGGTGTCCCGGACACTGAAGCTTTCTTT	CASSPQGVPDTEAFF
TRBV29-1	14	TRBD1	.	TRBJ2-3	TGCAGCGTTCGCGGAAGGACAGGGGCGGATACGCAGTATTTT	CSVRGRTGADTQYF
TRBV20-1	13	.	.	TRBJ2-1	TGCAGTGCTAGGCTTCCGGGTTACAATGAGCAGTTCTTC	CSARLPGYNEQFF
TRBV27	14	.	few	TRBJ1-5	TGTGCCAGCAGTACGTCTGGGAGCAATCAGCCCCAGCATTTT	CASSTSGSNQPQHF
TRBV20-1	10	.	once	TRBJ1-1	TGCAGTGCTATTCAGGCTGAAGCTTTCTTT	CSAIQAEAFF
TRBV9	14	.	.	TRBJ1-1	TGTGCCAGCAGCGGGGGGGTGGGGTACGCTGAAGCTTTCTTT	CASSGGVGYAEAFF